The rows below give T cell receptor beta chains drawn from one sample of a study of OX40 agonist ivuxolimab in advanced cancers. Produced via immunoSEQ multiplex PCR; TCRdb's table is partial and in-frame only. The data contain about 36,000 clones, around 77% of them singletons. The material was CD4+ or CD8+ T cells sorted from blood, obtained in a trial of the OX40 agonist ivuxolimab. Receptors were obtained from an adult with an advanced solid tumor such as melanoma, head and neck, liver or kidney cancer. Both conserved end residues are part of each CDR3. Fields, in order: J gene, V gene, CDR3 protein.

TRBJ1-6,TRBV6-6,CASSLDRANSPLHF
TRBJ2-1,TRBV5-1,CASSLVLHNEQFF
TRBJ2-1,TRBV7-3,CASSSEGTGHREQFF
TRBJ1-2,TRBV7-9,CASSWTGAKDVYTF
TRBJ1-2,TRBV6-5,CASSYTGRDYGYTF
TRBJ1-2,TRBV4-3,CASSPGIGTYGYTF
TRBJ2-5,TRBV6-6,CASRPPQGLETQYF
TRBJ2-2,TRBV6-5,CASSYTGGTYTGELFF
TRBJ1-2,TRBV4-1,CASSQDQSALMDGYTF
TRBJ2-7,TRBV30,CAWGDRFSYEQYF
TRBJ2-7,TRBV5-1,CASSLTGTGSHEQYF
TRBJ2-5,TRBV2,CAITTGRGETQYF
TRBJ1-4,TRBV5-1,CASSLYGTGHATNEKLFF
TRBJ1-1,TRBV5-1,CASSLEDPANTEAFF
TRBJ1-2,TRBV5-1,CASSLYGTNYGYTF
TRBJ2-2,TRBV9,CASSVRGQTGELFF
TRBJ1-5,TRBV5-5,CASSLVPPGQRYSNQPQHF
TRBJ2-7,TRBV5-6,CASSWGPGAYEQYF
TRBJ2-5,TRBV28,CASSPNQGFTETQYF
TRBJ1-4,TRBV7-3,CASSVAGREDEKLFF
TRBJ1-2,TRBV28,CASSSPGGAHGYTF
TRBJ2-7,TRBV27,CASSPSEQYF
TRBJ2-5,TRBV6-6,CASRDGVEETQYF
TRBJ2-2,TRBV7-9,CASSSLSGELFF
TRBJ1-3,TRBV4-3,CASSQDGGTGNTIYF
TRBJ2-1,TRBV4-1,CASSRGDEQFF
TRBJ2-7,TRBV28,CASSLGFAYEQYF
TRBJ2-7,TRBV28,CASSLGWTSEQYF
TRBJ1-2,TRBV7-9,CASSLGLGVEGYTF
TRBJ2-1,TRBV27,CASRTGLAGVGEQFF
TRBJ2-3,TRBV27,CASSLSSVRSDTQYF
TRBJ2-2,TRBV28,CASSLSAGGAGELFF
TRBJ2-2,TRBV28,CASSAVDTGELFF
TRBJ2-3,TRBV7-9,CASSSLDRLSTDTQYF
TRBJ1-4,TRBV7-9,CASSLPRGIQDEKLFF
TRBJ2-7,TRBV2,CASSETGDEQYF
TRBJ2-7,TRBV7-8,CASSLGLDEQYF
TRBJ1-1,TRBV29-1,CSGEGPDTNTEAFF
TRBJ2-2,TRBV27,CASSYSGGAAGELFF
TRBJ1-4,TRBV4-3,CASSQDRITRGNEKLFF
TRBJ1-5,TRBV4-2,CASSQDQDSNQPQHF
TRBJ2-5,TRBV5-6,CASSLRDWYQETQYF
TRBJ2-3,TRBV27,CASTHLPVPRGLKRDTQYF
TRBJ1-1,TRBV6-5,CASRLGVVATEAFF
TRBJ1-5,TRBV10-1,CASTARRGRPNQPQHF
TRBJ2-7,TRBV27,CASSLSVWSREQYF
TRBJ2-7,TRBV4-2,CASSQRLSGISYEQYF
TRBJ2-1,TRBV4-1,CASSQVNEAGSDEQFF
TRBJ2-2,TRBV5-4,CASSPTPEMSGELFF
TRBJ1-4,TRBV7-9,CASSLGNWQKPEKLFF
TRBJ2-7,TRBV6-6,CASSLTGEQYF
TRBJ1-6,TRBV28,CATRTESIMSSYNSPLHF
TRBJ1-1,TRBV7-9,CASSFGGNTEAFF
TRBJ2-1,TRBV27,CASSLRTGGQRNEQFF
TRBJ2-7,TRBV7-2,CASSLAATGTSGSYEQYF